This TCR beta chain originates from a study of glioma-infiltrating T cells after dendritic cell vaccination. Up to about 2 ug genomic DNA was used for TCRB CDR3 amplification. Primers: 60 V beta forward and 13 J beta reverse. Sequencing was performed with immunoSEQ multiplex PCR; in TCRdb, only in-frame clones are kept and a portion is missing. The sample holds about 95,000 clones, more than 75% seen once. The length of the CDR3 is 14 residues. Germline values: CDR1 SGHRS, CDR2 YFSETQ. The V end lost 4 bases, the J end lost 8 bases, and 15 bases lay between the germline ends. Source: blood, taken before dendritic cell vaccination. The V call is TRBV5-1, the J call TRBJ1-4, with D possibly being TRBD1 (5 bases). The source of this sequence is a human donor with glioblastoma. The CDR3 loop reads CASSPGGLREKLFF. CDR3 in DNA: TGCGCCAGCAGCCCTGGGGGGTTGAGGGAAAAACTGTTTTTT.